The next 22 T cell receptor beta chains were all read from a single sample in a study of cytomegalovirus exposure and HLA in healthy donors. In the PCR, 60 Vbeta and 13 Jbeta primers were used. Profiling relied on immunoSEQ multiplex PCR, and the TCRdb table lists in-frame clones only, not all of them. The profile shows approximately 100,000 clones, about three quarters of them singletons. Sequenced: PBMCs. These receptors were obtained from a female donor in good health and CMV-seropositive.

The chain employs TRBV10-3 and TRBJ1-2; the D gene is possibly TRBD1 (5 bases). Germline V CDR1 and CDR2: ENHRY, SYGVKD. The CDR3 is 15 residues long. The V end was cut by 10 bases, the J end by 4 bases, with 22 bases between. The CDR3 DNA sequence: TGTGCCACAAACCCAGGGTGGCGTCGACTCTATGGCTACACCTTC. Residues: CATNPGWRRLYGYTF.

This chain joins TRBV5-1 and TRBJ2-1; 10 bases map to TRBD2. Germline CDR1 and CDR2: SGHRS and YFSETQ. The CDR3 consists of 16 residues. With 2 bases clipped from V and 9 bases from J, the junction kept 11 bases outside the gene matches. The CDR3 loop reads CASSLTAGGSQSEQFF. As DNA, the CDR3 is TGCGCCAGCAGCTTAACAGCGGGGGGGAGTCAGAGTGAGCAGTTCTTC.

To note about this clone: Its ends do not fully match the called genes, so a read error is possible. The chain couples TRBV6-5 to TRBJ2-7; the D gene is possibly TRBD1 (5 bases). The CDR3 covers 13 residues. Germline CDR1 reads MNHEY; CDR2 reads SVGAGI. The DNA for the CDR3 is TGTGCCAGCAGTTACAGCGACAGTCCGGTTTCGTCCTTC. Its protein product is CASSYSDSPVSSF.

This chain uses TRBV7-2 with TRBJ1-1; possible D gene TRBD1, 5 bases. Germline V gene sequence: CDR1 SGHTA, CDR2 FQGNSA. The CDR3 is 15 residues long. V was shortened by 4 bases and J by 0 bases, with 12 bases between the two germline ends. DNA of the CDR3: TGTGCCAGCAGCTGGGGCGGCATATTGAACACTGAAGCTTTCTTT. Protein product: CASSWGGILNTEAFF. Filled out from reference TRBV7-2 and TRBJ1-1, the complete variable domain reads GAGVSQSPSNKVTEKGKDVELRCDPISGHTALYWYRQSLGQGLEFLIYFQGNSAPDKSGLPSDRFSAERTGGSVSTLTIQRTQQEDSAVYLCASSWGGILNTEAFFGQGTRLTVV.

This chain connects TRBV30 to TRBJ1-4; D gene ambiguous. The CDR3 length is 13 residues. The germline V gene has CDR1 GTSNPN and CDR2 SVGIG (reference sequence). V gave up 3 bases and J gave up 8 bases, with 13 bases separating them. The CDR3 protein is CAWSSGVGEKLFF. CDR3 DNA: TGTGCCTGGAGCTCCGGGGTTGGAGAAAAACTGTTTTTT. The full variable domain, with the rest looked up from reference TRBV30 and TRBJ1-4, is SQTIHQWPATLVQPVGSPLSLECTVEGTSNPNLYWYRQAAGRGLQLLFYSVGIGQISSEVPQNLSASRPQDRQFILSSKKLLLSDSGFYLCAWSSGVGEKLFFGSGTQLSVL.

V is TRBV27 and J is TRBJ2-2; perhaps TRBD2 as D (5 bases). The V end lost 5 bases, the J end lost 5 bases, and 15 bases lay between the germline ends. The germline gives CDR1 MNHEY, CDR2 SMNVEV (reference sequence). CDR3 length equals 15 residues. DNA of the CDR3: TGTGCCAGCAGTCAAAACCCGGGATGGACCGGGGAGCTGTTTTTT. Its protein is CASSQNPGWTGELFF.

The V call is TRBV5-1, the J call TRBJ2-3, with TRBD1 matching 11 bases. This CDR3 has 16 amino acids. Germline loops: CDR1 SGHRS, CDR2 YFSETQ. V lost 2 bases and J lost 5; bases outside the gene matches: 7. CDR3 coding DNA: TGCGCCAGCAGCTTTCTAGGACAGGGGGCTGGAGATACGCAGTATTTT. It translates to CASSFLGQGAGDTQYF.

The CDR3 DNA follows: TGTGCCAGCAGCCCCCTAGCGGGCAACACCGGGGAGCTGTTTTTT. This codes for CASSPLAGNTGELFF. J is TRBJ2-2 and V is TRBV7-6; 8 nucleotides match TRBD2. The J segment lost 2 bases and the V segment lost 5 bases, leaving 4 bases of the junction unmatched. CDR1 is SGHVS, CDR2 FNYEAQ, per germline. The CDR3 sequence is 15 residues long.

This clone was found once. The chain links TRBV28 to TRBJ2-7; D unresolved. The germline gives CDR1 MDHEN, CDR2 SYDVKM. The germline V and J ends were trimmed by 5 bases and 5 bases, with 10 bases remaining between them. The length of the CDR3 is 12 residues. CDR3 sequence (DNA): TGTGCCAGCAGTCAGATGCAAAACGAGCAGTACTTC. Its protein product is CASSQMQNEQYF.

The V gene is TRBV7-6, the J gene TRBJ1-6, with D possibly being TRBD1 (5 bases). The CDR3 runs 14 residues. From germline, CDR1 is SGHVS and CDR2 FNYEAQ. V shed 4 bases and J shed 6 bases, with 10 bases lying between them. The CDR3 loop is CASSYQTANSPLHF. The CDR3 nucleotides are TGTGCCAGCAGCTACCAGACAGCTAATTCACCCCTCCACTTT.

V is TRBV28 and J is TRBJ2-1; 11 positions match TRBD2. V lost 6 bases and J lost 10; bases outside the gene matches: 5. The germline CDR1 and CDR2 sequences are MDHEN and SYDVKM. The CDR3 extends over 13 amino acids. The CDR3 DNA reads TGTGCCAGCAGGACTAGCGGGAACGCCGAGCAGTTCTTC. It specifies CASRTSGNAEQFF.

This chain links TRBV6-1 with TRBJ2-3, with 9 bases that match TRBD2. This CDR3 is 17 amino acids long. Per the germline V gene, CDR1 is MNHNS and CDR2 is SASEGT. With V trimmed by 4 bases and J by 3 bases, 11 bases remained unmatched. CDR3 residues: CASSVRRGGMGTDTQYF. The CDR3 DNA is TGTGCCAGCAGTGTTAGGCGGGGGGGCATGGGGACAGATACGCAGTATTTT.

The V gene is TRBV6-5, the J gene TRBJ1-2; the D is unclear. Trimming took 0 bases from V and 2 from J, leaving 7 bases between them. This CDR3 is built from 14 residues. The germline gives CDR1 MNHEY, CDR2 SVGAGI. CDR3 sequence: CASSYSAGNYGYTF. The CDR3 DNA is TGTGCCAGCAGTTACTCGGCGGGAAACTATGGCTACACCTTC.

The chain is built from TRBV4-2 and TRBJ2-3; 7 bases agree with TRBD2. The CDR3 has 16 amino acids. Germline V CDR1 and CDR2: LGHNA, YNFKEQ. Trimming at V came to 2 bases and at J to 0 bases, leaving 5 bases not matched to a gene. The CDR3 here is CASSQNGGGSTDTQYF. For the CDR3, the DNA is TGTGCCAGCAGCCAAAACGGCGGGGGAAGCACAGATACGCAGTATTTT.

This clone appeared once. V and J are TRBV10-2 and TRBJ2-3; TRBD2 matches at 7 bases. Unmatched junction bases numbered 7, after V lost 6 bases and J lost 10 bases. Germline-derived CDR1 and CDR2 are WSHSY and SAAADI. The CDR3 loop spans 12 amino acids. CDR3 nucleotides: TGCGCCAGCAGCTCGAGCGGGGTTGCGCAGTATTTT. The encoded protein is CASSSSGVAQYF.

This chain joins TRBV29-1 and TRBJ2-3; possibly TRBD1 for D (6 bases). Between the trimmed V and J ends, which lost 7 bases and 2 bases, there was a span of 16 bases. This CDR3 region has 14 residues. Germline lookup yields CDR1 SQVTM and CDR2 ANQGSEA. The CDR3 nucleotides read TGCAGCGCTCCCTCCGACAGGCTCACAGATACGCAGTATTTT. Translation gives CSAPSDRLTDTQYF.

The chain links TRBV2 to TRBJ2-7; maybe TRBD2 (5 bases). CDR1 SNHLY and CDR2 FYNNEI come from the germline V gene. The CDR3 sequence is 13 residues long. The V end lost 5 bases, the J end lost 7 bases, and 15 bases lay between the germline ends. CDR3 residues: CASSPLLRGEQYF. The CDR3 nucleotides read TGTGCCAGCAGTCCCCTCCTCCGAGGGGAGCAGTACTTC.

This clone was recorded a few times. This chain joins TRBV19 and TRBJ1-5; 9 bases align to TRBD1. Germline V CDR1 and CDR2: LNHDA, SQIVND (reference sequence). Unmatched junction bases numbered 8, after V lost 4 bases and J lost 4 bases. The CDR3 consists of 16 residues. CDR3 sequence reads: CASSTLGTGSNQPQHF. CDR3 DNA sequence: TGTGCCAGTAGTACCCTAGGGACAGGGAGTAATCAGCCCCAGCATTTT. Supplemented by reference TRBV19 and TRBJ1-5, the full variable domain reads DGGITQSPKYLFRKEGQNVTLSCEQNLNHDAMYWYRQDPGQGLRLIYYSQIVNDFQKGDIAEGYSVSREKKESFPLTVTSAQKNPTAFYLCASSTLGTGSNQPQHFGDGTRLSIL.

The CDR3 nucleotides are TGTGCTAGTGGGGGGGAGGGTAGCAATCAGCCCCAGCATTTT. Protein product: CASGGEGSNQPQHF. The genes are TRBV12-5 and TRBJ1-5; TRBD1 is a possible D gene (5 bases). This CDR3 contains 14 residues. V lost 6 bases and J lost 0, with 9 bases in between. Per germline, CDR1 LGHNT and CDR2 FRNRAP.

The chain has TRBV2 and TRBJ2-1; D unresolved. The germline V gene encodes CDR1 SNHLY and CDR2 FYNNEI. The CDR3 runs 13 residues. V dropped 4 bases and J dropped 5 bases, with 9 bases sitting between them. For the CDR3, the DNA is TGTGCCAGCAGTGTAACCCGAGACAATGAGCAGTTCTTC. Translating it yields CASSVTRDNEQFF.

The rearrangement uses TRBV11-3 and TRBJ2-1; TRBD2 agrees at 9 bases. The germline gives CDR1 SGHNT, CDR2 YENEEA. This CDR3 spans 17 amino acids. Losses at the gene ends were 2 bases for V and 9 bases for J; bases not matched to a gene: 14. The CDR3, as DNA: TGTGCCAGCAGCTTAAGAGGTGGAGGCGGGAGGGTTAGTGAGCAGTTCTTC. Translated, it gives CASSLRGGGGRVSEQFF.

The chain combines TRBV27 with TRBJ2-7, with 11 positions matching TRBD2. CDR3 length equals 15 residues. CDR1 is MNHEY and CDR2 is SMNVEV in the germline V gene (reference sequence). The V segment lost 5 bases and the J segment 5 bases; nucleotides outside the gene matches: 8. The chain's CDR3 is CASSPLLAGVNEQYF. In DNA form, the CDR3 reads TGTGCCAGCAGTCCCCTACTAGCGGGAGTCAACGAGCAGTACTTC.